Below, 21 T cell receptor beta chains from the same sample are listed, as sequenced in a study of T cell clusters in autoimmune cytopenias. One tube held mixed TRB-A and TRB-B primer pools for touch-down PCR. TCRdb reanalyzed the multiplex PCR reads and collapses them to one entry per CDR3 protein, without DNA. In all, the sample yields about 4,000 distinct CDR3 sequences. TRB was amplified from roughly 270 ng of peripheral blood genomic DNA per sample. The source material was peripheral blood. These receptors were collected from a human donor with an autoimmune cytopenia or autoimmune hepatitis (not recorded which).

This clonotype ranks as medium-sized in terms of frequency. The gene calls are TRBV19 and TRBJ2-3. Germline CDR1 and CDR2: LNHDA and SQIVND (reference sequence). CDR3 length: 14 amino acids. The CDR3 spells CASSIGEATDTQYF.

The chain's CDR3 is CASSPMGQGGKGAADTQYF. This chain connects TRBV27 to TRBJ2-3; TCRdb's D call of TRBD1 is untestable without DNA. This CDR3 is 19 amino acids long. Germline CDR1 reads MNHEY; CDR2 reads SMNVEV (reference sequence).

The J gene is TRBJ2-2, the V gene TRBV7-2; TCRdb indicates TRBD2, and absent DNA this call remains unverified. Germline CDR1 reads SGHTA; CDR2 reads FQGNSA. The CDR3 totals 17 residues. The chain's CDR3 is CASVPPGLAGGAGELFF.

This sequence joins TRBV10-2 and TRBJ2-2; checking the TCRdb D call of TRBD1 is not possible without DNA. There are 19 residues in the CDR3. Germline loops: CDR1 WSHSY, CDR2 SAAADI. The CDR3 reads CASSESRGFRVGSTGELFF.

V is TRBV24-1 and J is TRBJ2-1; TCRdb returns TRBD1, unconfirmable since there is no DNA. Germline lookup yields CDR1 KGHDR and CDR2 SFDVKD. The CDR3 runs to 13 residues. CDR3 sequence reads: CATSDFGTEQGFF.

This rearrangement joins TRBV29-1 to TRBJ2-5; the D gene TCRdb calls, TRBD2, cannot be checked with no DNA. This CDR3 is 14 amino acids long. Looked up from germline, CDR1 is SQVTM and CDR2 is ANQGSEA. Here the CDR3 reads CSVKLGGSGETQYF.

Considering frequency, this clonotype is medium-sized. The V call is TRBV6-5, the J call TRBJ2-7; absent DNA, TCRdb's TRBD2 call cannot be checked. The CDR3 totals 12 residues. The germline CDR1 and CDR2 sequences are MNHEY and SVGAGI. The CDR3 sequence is CASSDRGSRQYF.

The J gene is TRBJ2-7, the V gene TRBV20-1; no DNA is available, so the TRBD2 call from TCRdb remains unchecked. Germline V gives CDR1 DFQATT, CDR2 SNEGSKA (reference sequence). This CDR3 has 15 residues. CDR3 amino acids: CSARVAGGPRYEQYF.

The CDR3 region is CASSLYGGGLPAGELFF. This chain links TRBV5-5 with TRBJ2-2; the D gene TCRdb calls, TRBD2, cannot be checked with no DNA. The length of the CDR3 is 17 residues. The germline gives CDR1 SGHKS, CDR2 YYEKEE (reference sequence).

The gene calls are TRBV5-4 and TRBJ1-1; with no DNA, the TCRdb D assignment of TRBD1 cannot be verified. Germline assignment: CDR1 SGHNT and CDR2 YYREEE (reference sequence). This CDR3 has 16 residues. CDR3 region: CASSLGRGQVDTEAFF.

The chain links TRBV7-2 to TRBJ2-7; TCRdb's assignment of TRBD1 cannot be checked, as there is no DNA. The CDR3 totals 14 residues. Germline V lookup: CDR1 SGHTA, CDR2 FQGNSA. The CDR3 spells CASSSKQGAYEQYF.

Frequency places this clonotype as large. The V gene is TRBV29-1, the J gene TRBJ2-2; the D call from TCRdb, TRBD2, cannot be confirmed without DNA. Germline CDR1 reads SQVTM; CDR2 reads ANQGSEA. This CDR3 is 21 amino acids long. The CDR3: CSVEEGGVRYLAGRGTGELFF.

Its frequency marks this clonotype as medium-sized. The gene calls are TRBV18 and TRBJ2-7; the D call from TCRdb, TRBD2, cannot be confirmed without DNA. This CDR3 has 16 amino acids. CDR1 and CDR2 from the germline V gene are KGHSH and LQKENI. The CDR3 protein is CASSSRDWQAPYEQYF.

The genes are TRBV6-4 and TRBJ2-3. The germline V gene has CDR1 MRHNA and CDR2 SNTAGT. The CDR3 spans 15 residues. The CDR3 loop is CASSDSGLATDTQYF.

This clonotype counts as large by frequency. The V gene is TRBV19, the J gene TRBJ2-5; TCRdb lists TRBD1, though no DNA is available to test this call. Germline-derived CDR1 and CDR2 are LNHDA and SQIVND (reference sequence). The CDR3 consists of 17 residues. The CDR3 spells CASSTPALRTGRETQYF.

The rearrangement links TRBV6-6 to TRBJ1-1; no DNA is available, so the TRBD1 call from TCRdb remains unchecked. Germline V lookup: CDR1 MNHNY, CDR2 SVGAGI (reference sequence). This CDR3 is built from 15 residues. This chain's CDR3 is CASSYSNRMNTEAFF.

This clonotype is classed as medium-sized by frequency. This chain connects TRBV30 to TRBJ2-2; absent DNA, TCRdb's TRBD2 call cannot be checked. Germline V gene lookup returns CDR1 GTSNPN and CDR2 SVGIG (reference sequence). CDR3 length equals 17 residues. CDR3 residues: CAWSEGLAGVVTGELFF.

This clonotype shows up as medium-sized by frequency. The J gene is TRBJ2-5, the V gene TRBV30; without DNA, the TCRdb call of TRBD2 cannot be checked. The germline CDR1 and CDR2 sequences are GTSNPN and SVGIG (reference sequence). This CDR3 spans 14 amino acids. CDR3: CAWSWAGGPETQYF.

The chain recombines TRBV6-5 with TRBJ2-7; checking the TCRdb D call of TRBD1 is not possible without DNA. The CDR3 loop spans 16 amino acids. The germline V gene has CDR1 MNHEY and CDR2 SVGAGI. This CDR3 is CASSRPQQGMRHEQYF.

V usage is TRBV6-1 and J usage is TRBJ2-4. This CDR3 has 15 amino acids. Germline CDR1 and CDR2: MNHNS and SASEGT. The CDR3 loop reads CASSEQPGVKNIQYF.

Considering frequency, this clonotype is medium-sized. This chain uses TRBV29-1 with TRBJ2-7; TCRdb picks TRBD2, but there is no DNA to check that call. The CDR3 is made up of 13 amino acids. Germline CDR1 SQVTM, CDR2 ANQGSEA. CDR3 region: CSAIGGRGYEQYF.